This T cell receptor (delta chain) derives from a study of gamma-delta T cells after stem cell transplantation. TCRdb re-called the RT-PCR reads using CATT. The sample shows about 1,500 delta-chain clones, roughly 3.5% of them seen only once. This clone was counted a few times. Germline assignment: CDR1 GEAIGNYY and CDR2 EKD. The V gene end was trimmed by 1 base and the J gene end by 3 bases; junction bases not matched to a gene: 8. The CDR3 covers 17 residues. This sequence joins TRDV2 and TRDJ1; 12 bases line up with TRDD3. The sample consisted of gamma-delta T cells. The TCR comes from a human donor. It is not recorded whose cells these are; they may come from a transplant donor. As DNA, the CDR3 is TGTGCCTGTGACACACTACTGGGGGATACCGACGCCGATAAACTCATCTTT. Amino acids: CACDTLLGDTDADKLIF.